This T cell receptor (beta chain) originates from a study of control samples from healthy donors and cancer patients (dated by TCRdb to between 2020 and 2021). Including the terminal cysteine and phenylalanine, the CDR3 comprises 14 residues. Just CDR3 DNA is preserved here, 42 bases in frame from base 1. CDR1 and CDR2 are read off the germline V gene as SGHDT and YYEEEE. V is pared back by 2 bases and J by 0 bases, with 6 bases lying between the germline termini. A remark on this clone: No cognate antigen has been identified for it. Base qualities are not recorded, but no much larger clone differs from it by a single base.

The library relied on the immunoSEQ multiplex PCR assay. TCRdb stores this immuneACCESS table with in-frame sequences only. Part of the clones is absent; in the studies checked, under half of the shortfall reflects unresolved V genes, and no reason is known for the rest. The sample records some 220,000 clones, around 94% of which are singletons. Roughly 1.6% of the sample belongs to the ten largest clones. The V and J genes are TRBV5-6 and TRBJ1-3; confidence is insufficient to name the D gene. Sequenced sample: blood. The TCR originated in a man aged 45 to 65 in good health. CDR3 sequence: CASSFRASGNTIYF. The DNA sequence follows: TGTGCCAGCAGCTTCCGGGCCTCTGGAAACACCATATATTTT.